The clone carrying this T cell receptor beta chain was seen ten or more times. Its matching antigen is unknown. The data are from a study of Graves' ophthalmopathy and Graves' hyperthyroidism. Ophthalmopathic donors had moderate-to-severe activity, CAS ≥3 and NOSPECS ≥4, with disease that had lasted under 3 months. In this cohort, patients with other autoimmune diseases, uncontrolled infections, pregnancy or lactation were excluded. Diagnostic conclusions were grounded in clinical symptoms, serum thyroxine, TRAb, thyroid ultrasound and orbital computed tomography. The TCR beta CDR3 regions underwent amplification from RNA transcripts. Scientists carried out first-round RT-PCR using HTBI primers and then a second-round multiplex PCR. Via MiXCR, TCRdb re-called the multiplex PCR reads, giving one row per CDR3 protein. The sample carries about 210,000 distinct CDR3 sequences, approximately 29% recorded once.

V lost 3 bases and J 4 bases, leaving 12 bases between the germline ends. Germline assignment: CDR1 LNHNV and CDR2 YYDKDF (reference sequence). The CDR3 runs 14 residues. Study observations and caveats: Blood contained most expanded thyroid clonotypes exceeding 0.001 frequency.

The clonotype originates from a man aged 50 or older with Graves' ophthalmopathy. Sequenced: peripheral blood. The chain has TRBV15 and TRBJ1-1; D unclear. CDR3 bases: TGTGCCACCAGCAGGGAGAAGTCAGGCACTGAAGCTTTCTTT. Translating gives CATSREKSGTEAFF.